There are many counts of the clone carrying this TCR beta chain. The antigen remains undetermined. There are 15 residues in the CDR3. CDR1 is LGHNA and CDR2 is YSLEER in the germline V gene. Trimming took off 0 bases at V and 8 bases at J, with 15 bases between the two ends. The data stem from a study of T cells after posttransplantation cyclophosphamide. The study's findings and limits: TRB overlap between skin or GI tissue T cells and blood was limited. Later blood repertoires were often dominated by clones from the donor CD8+ memory compartment. After PTCy, TRB diversity resembled that of CNI/methotrexate controls.

The protocol was immunoSEQ multiplex PCR, while the TCRdb copy is restricted to in-frame clones and leaves out a portion. This sample shows tens of thousands of clones and no singletons; roughly 6.6% rests with the ten largest. The material sequenced was PBMCs. This receptor was taken from a woman in her fifties or sixties in good health, CMV-negative, and a related stem cell transplant donor. The J gene is TRBJ2-3, the V gene TRBV4-3; D call uncertain. For the CDR3, the DNA is TGCGCCAGCAGCCAAGAAGACTCGGCAAAAGGTACGCAGTATTTT. Amino acid sequence: CASSQEDSAKGTQYF.